The next 8 T cell receptor beta chains were all read from a single sample in a study of technical replicates of blood from several donors (dated by TCRdb to about 2017). Library preparation used the immunoSEQ multiplex PCR assay. Drawn from immuneACCESS, this table holds only the in-frame rearrangements with V and J called that TCRdb kept. Clones are partly lost; checked studies trace under half to an unresolved V gene and leave the rest unexplained. In this sample the table shows about 78,000 clones, approximately 93% of which occur a single time. Of the sample, about 0.41% is held by the ten largest clones. Sequenced: T cells isolated from PBMCs. Every receptor here comes from a human donor in good health.

The chain combines TRBV4-3 with TRBJ2-5, with D possibly matching TRBD1 (6 bases). V was pared by 2 bases and J by 4 bases, with 11 bases between. The germline V gene encodes CDR1 LGHNA and CDR2 YSLEER. The CDR3 is made up of 14 amino acids. This CDR3 is CASSQNTGRETQYF. The CDR3 DNA follows: TGCGCCAGCAGCCAAAATACAGGGAGAGAGACCCAGTACTTC.

CDR3 DNA sequence: TGTGCCAGCAGCAAGACTAGCGGGGGCTACGAGCAGTACTTC. Translated: CASSKTSGGYEQYF. V and J are TRBV7-9 and TRBJ2-7; 12 bases match TRBD2. Germline V lookup: CDR1 SEHNR, CDR2 FQNEAQ (reference sequence). The V gene end was trimmed by 5 bases and the J gene end by 3 bases; junction bases not matched to a gene: 2. The CDR3 is made up of 14 amino acids.

This clone was seen once. This chain links TRBV21-1 with TRBJ2-3; the tabulated D call, TRBD1, remains unverified against the DNA. TRBV21-1 is a listed pseudogene. The CDR3 loop spans 19 amino acids. For the CDR3, the DNA is TGTGCCAGCCTTTTATTGGACAGGGGAGGACAGGTCCCTGCAGATACGCAGTATTTT. This translates into CASLLLDRGGQVPADTQYF.

This chain joins TRBV27 and TRBJ2-3, with a possible D match to TRBD1 (5 bases). Per the germline V gene, CDR1 is MNHEY and CDR2 is SMNVEV (reference sequence). V lost 2 bases, J lost 5 bases, and 8 bases lay in between. The CDR3 has 13 amino acids. For the CDR3, the DNA is TGTGCCAGCAGTTTAATCAGGGAAGATACGCAGTATTTT. Its translation is CASSLIREDTQYF.

This chain links TRBV11-3 with TRBJ2-6; D gene uncertain. The germline V gene has CDR1 SGHNT and CDR2 YENEEA. V lost 5 bases and J lost 2, with 10 bases in between. The CDR3 contains 15 residues. The CDR3 sequence: CASSRGVAGANVLTF. In nucleotides, the CDR3 is TGTGCCAGCAGCAGAGGCGTGGCTGGGGCCAACGTCCTGACTTTC.

This sequence joins TRBV30 and TRBJ2-2; maybe TRBD1 (6 bases). This CDR3 is built from 14 residues. Germline V gene data show CDR1 as GTSNPN and CDR2 as SVGIG (reference sequence). V lost 4 bases and J 5 bases, leaving 14 bases between the germline ends. Here the CDR3 DNA reads TGTGCCTGGATACTGGGGGCGGGTACCGGGGAGCTGTTTTTT. It codes for CAWILGAGTGELFF.

This rearrangement joins TRBV30 to TRBJ2-7; D is perhaps TRBD1 (6 bases). Germline V gives CDR1 GTSNPN, CDR2 SVGIG (reference sequence). V lost 8 bases and J 3 bases, leaving 11 bases between the germline ends. This CDR3 has 11 amino acids. The CDR3 DNA reads as TGTGCCGCGTACAGGGACTACGAGCAGTACTTC. Protein sequence: CAAYRDYEQYF.

This rearrangement joins TRBV30 to TRBJ1-3; a weak D match, TRBD1 (6 bases). CDR3 size: 13 residues. CDR1 is GTSNPN and CDR2 is SVGIG in the germline V gene (reference sequence). V gave up 2 bases and J gave up 8 bases, with 13 bases separating them. CDR3 residues: CAWSINRADTIYF. The DNA for the CDR3 is TGTGCCTGGAGTATCAACAGGGCGGACACCATATATTTT.